This paragraph reports one T cell receptor (beta chain). Sequencing used immunoSEQ multiplex PCR; TCRdb keeps in-frame clones, though not all of them. The sample has over 120,000 clones, around 87% seen once. The CDR3 is 14 amino acids. Germline V gene lookup returns CDR1 MDHEN and CDR2 SYDVKM. V dropped 5 bases and J dropped 0 bases, with 10 bases sitting between them. This entry comes from a study of blood T cell repertoires in COVID-19. Study in general: Specimens from acute and convalescent COVID-19 originated in the United States, Italy and Spain. Sample material is recorded as cDNA or gDNA derived from T cells, B-cell-depleted T cells, or PBMCs.

Sequencing was carried out using peripheral blood. This receptor was taken from a woman aged 50 to 60 with active or convalescent COVID-19. The V call is TRBV28, the J call TRBJ1-1, with D hard to call. CDR3 amino acids: CASSRDGVNTEAFF. CDR3 nucleotide sequence: TGTGCCAGCAGTAGAGACGGAGTGAACACTGAAGCTTTCTTT.